The next 20 T cell receptor beta chains were all read from a single sample in a study of blood T cell repertoires in COVID-19. The method was immunoSEQ multiplex PCR; TCRdb's version includes in-frame clones alone and lacks a portion of them. Altogether about 350,000 clones are present, about 88% being singletons, with the ten largest covering 0.85% to 1.3%. Sequenced sample: PBMCs or T cells enriched from blood (not recorded which). The receptors were sampled from a woman under 40 who had been exposed to COVID-19.

The V and J genes are TRBV19 and TRBJ2-2; 7 bases agree with TRBD2. Germline V CDR1 and CDR2: LNHDA, SQIVND (reference sequence). The CDR3 loop spans 19 amino acids. The trim removed 6 bases at V and 2 bases at J, leaving 18 bases unmatched. The CDR3: CASSRAQRGGSKNTGELFF. CDR3 coding DNA: TGTGCCAGTAGCCGCGCCCAAAGAGGCGGGAGCAAAAACACCGGGGAGCTGTTTTTT.

The chain is built from TRBV2 and TRBJ1-1; no firm D call. The germline CDR1 and CDR2 sequences are SNHLY and FYNNEI. This CDR3 has 11 amino acids. V was shortened by 3 bases and J by 7 bases, with 6 bases between the two germline ends. The CDR3 bases are TGTGCCAGCAGTGAGGGCAGTGAAGCTTTCTTT. It translates to CASSEGSEAFF.

The chain uses TRBV9 and TRBJ1-2; perhaps TRBD1 as D (5 bases). The CDR3 spans 14 residues. The V gene lost 0 bases and the J gene lost 10 bases, with 16 bases spanning the gap. CDR1 and CDR2 (germline): SGDLS, YYNGEE. In DNA, the CDR3 is TGTGCCAGCAGCGTAGAGGAGGGGTTTCTGGACTACACCTTC. This codes for CASSVEEGFLDYTF.

The count of this clone is one. The chain is built from TRBV29-1 and TRBJ2-5, with D possibly being TRBD1 (6 bases). Germline CDR1 reads SQVTM; CDR2 reads ANQGSEA. The CDR3 length is 14 residues. The ends were cut back, 3 bases at V and 4 bases at J, with 15 bases in the middle. The chain's CDR3 is CSVEGALEGETQYF. CDR3 DNA: TGCAGCGTTGAGGGGGCCCTCGAGGGAGAGACCCAGTACTTC.

The chain combines TRBV20-1 with TRBJ2-7, with D possibly matching TRBD2 (6 bases). Trimming pared 3 bases from V and 3 bases from J, leaving 12 bases between. There are 13 residues in the CDR3. In germline, CDR1 is DFQATT, CDR2 SNEGSKA (reference sequence). This CDR3 reads CSASWRVDYEQYF. CDR3 sequence (DNA): TGCAGTGCTAGTTGGAGGGTAGACTACGAGCAGTACTTC.

This chain connects TRBV5-4 to TRBJ2-7; D gene uncertain. The CDR3 contains 12 residues. Trimming took off 2 bases at V and 7 bases at J, with 10 bases between the two ends. The V gene's germline CDR1 is SGHNT and CDR2 YYREEE (reference sequence). This chain's CDR3 is CASSLVGSEQYF. CDR3 sequence (DNA): TGTGCCAGCAGCTTAGTGGGCTCTGAGCAGTACTTC.

This chain joins TRBV21-1 and TRBJ2-7; the table gives TRBD2 as D, unverified against the DNA. TRBV21-1 is a pseudogene locus. There are 12 residues in the CDR3. Here the CDR3 reads CASSRRSVEQYF. For the CDR3, the DNA is TGTGCCAGCAGCAGACGTAGCGTCGAGCAGTACTTC.

J is TRBJ2-7 and V is TRBV28, with TRBD1 matching 10 bases. Germline V CDR1 and CDR2: MDHEN, SYDVKM. The V segment lost 2 bases and the J segment 2 bases; nucleotides outside the gene matches: 3. The CDR3 extends over 15 amino acids. The chain's CDR3 is CASSLLGQGAYEQYF. In DNA, the CDR3 is TGTGCCAGCAGTTTACTCGGACAGGGGGCCTACGAGCAGTACTTC.

This chain uses TRBV5-4 with TRBJ2-1; possible D gene TRBD2, 5 bases. The CDR3 has 14 amino acids. Germline assignment: CDR1 SGHNT and CDR2 YYREEE (reference sequence). Deletions cut 1 base from V and 8 bases from J, with 13 bases between. CDR3 loop: CASSLSGSLHEQFF. The CDR3 DNA follows: TGTGCCAGCAGCTTGTCGGGGTCACTTCATGAGCAGTTCTTC.

This rearrangement joins TRBV10-3 to TRBJ2-7; 10 bases line up with TRBD1. J gave up 3 bases and V 8 bases, and 7 bases lay outside the gene matches. CDR3 size: 14 residues. The V gene's germline CDR1 is ENHRY and CDR2 SYGVKD. The CDR3 DNA is TGTGCCATCTACGGGGGACAGGGGCGCTACGAGCAGTACTTC. It yields the protein CAIYGGQGRYEQYF.

The rearrangement joins TRBV7-7 to TRBJ2-5; D not certain. CDR1 is SSHAT and CDR2 is FNYEAQ in the germline V gene (reference sequence). The germline V and J ends were trimmed by 3 bases and 0 bases, with 14 bases remaining between them. CDR3 length equals 16 residues. CDR3 bases: TGTGCCAGCAGCTTGGGTACCATAGCCTACCAAGAGACCCAGTACTTC. Translation gives CASSLGTIAYQETQYF.

The sample holds one count of this clone. This rearrangement joins TRBV10-3 to TRBJ1-1; TRBD1 agrees at 7 bases. The CDR3 consists of 12 residues. Germline CDR1 is ENHRY and CDR2 is SYGVKD. Trimming at V came to 5 bases and at J to 3 bases, leaving 0 bases not matched to a gene. This CDR3 reads CAISTGDTEAFF. The CDR3 coding sequence is TGTGCCATCAGTACAGGGGACACTGAAGCTTTCTTT.

The chain employs TRBV24-1 and TRBJ2-3, with 13 bases fitting TRBD2. The CDR3 totals 17 residues. Per the germline V gene, CDR1 is KGHDR and CDR2 is SFDVKD. V gave up 4 bases and J gave up 5 bases; unmatched junction bases: 8. Written as DNA, the CDR3 is TGTGCCACCAGTGACCCTGGACTAGCGGGAGTGGGAGATACGCAGTATTTT. Its protein is CATSDPGLAGVGDTQYF.

This clone was seen a handful of times. The J gene is TRBJ2-1, the V gene TRBV19; D is perhaps TRBD1 (5 bases). V lost 3 bases to trimming and J lost 6 bases, with 9 bases between them. The CDR3 has 13 amino acids. CDR1 is LNHDA and CDR2 is SQIVND in the germline V gene (reference sequence). CDR3 region: CASSIRRANEQFF. The CDR3 nucleotides read TGTGCCAGTAGTATCCGCAGGGCCAATGAGCAGTTCTTC.

The rearrangement joins TRBV5-1 to TRBJ2-7; 7 nucleotides agree with TRBD1. The CDR3 runs 14 residues. Per germline, CDR1 SGHRS and CDR2 YFSETQ. V was pared by 3 bases and J by 6 bases, with 9 bases of the junction left unmatched. CDR3 residues: CASSSSTGSAEQYF. The DNA for the CDR3 is TGCGCCAGCAGCTCCTCGACAGGGTCCGCCGAGCAGTACTTC.

This clone was counted a single time. The J gene is TRBJ1-3, the V gene TRBV27; TRBD1 agrees at 7 bases. Losses at the gene ends were 8 bases for V and 4 bases for J; bases not matched to a gene: 5. The CDR3 length is 13 residues. CDR1 and CDR2 from the germline V gene are MNHEY and SMNVEV (reference sequence). CDR3 region: CASATGFGNTIYF. CDR3 nucleotides: TGTGCCAGCGCGACAGGGTTCGGAAACACCATATATTTT.

A single count supports this clone. The rearrangement joins TRBV6-4 to TRBJ1-6; D not resolved. V lost 0 bases and J lost 0, with 21 bases in between. The germline V gene encodes CDR1 MRHNA and CDR2 SNTAGT. This CDR3 has 21 residues. DNA for the CDR3: TGTGCCAGCAGTGACTCGAGAGTACCCCCCGAACAGCCCTCCTATAATTCACCCCTCCACTTT. As protein: CASSDSRVPPEQPSYNSPLHF.

This clone has only a few counts. The J gene is TRBJ1-5, the V gene TRBV6-2 or TRBV6-3; no clear D. The CDR3 totals 14 residues. Trimming took 2 bases from V and 7 from J, leaving 12 bases between them. Germline CDR1 MNHEY, CDR2 SVGEGT. CDR3 coding DNA: TGTGCCAGCAGTTACCAGGCCGGTTCCCAGCCCCAGCATTTT. Protein: CASSYQAGSQPQHF.

V is TRBV5-6 and J is TRBJ2-5, with 15 nucleotides matching TRBD2. Germline lookup yields CDR1 SGHDT and CDR2 YYEEEE. The CDR3 has 18 amino acids. The V and J ends lost 1 base and 5 bases, in that order; junction bases with no gene match: 9. CDR3 residues: CASSLRGLAGGPWETQYF. For the CDR3, the DNA is TGTGCCAGCAGCTTGCGAGGACTAGCGGGAGGGCCGTGGGAGACCCAGTACTTC.

This chain uses TRBV11-2 with TRBJ2-1; TRBD1 matches 7 bases. J was trimmed by 4 bases and V by 5 bases; bases with no gene match: 5. CDR3 length equals 14 residues. Germline V gives CDR1 SGHAT, CDR2 FQNNGV. CDR3: CASSTGTEYNEQFF. Here the CDR3 DNA reads TGTGCCAGCAGCACCGGGACAGAATACAATGAGCAGTTCTTC.